Presented here are 4 T cell receptor beta chains from one specimen sequenced in a study of blood T cell repertoires in COVID-19 (dated by TCRdb to 2018 to 2021). Library method: the immunoSEQ multiplex PCR assay. TCRdb retrieved this table from immuneACCESS and kept in-frame rearrangements only. Not all clones are present; in checked studies, unresolved V genes account for under half, and no reason is known for the remainder. The sample yields around 70,000 clones; 75% to 95% were counted once. Of the sample, approximately 4.8% is held by the ten largest clones. The sequenced sample was peripheral blood. These receptors came from a woman between 55 and 75 years old with active COVID-19.

This clone showed up many times. The rearrangement uses TRBV28 and TRBJ2-7; TRBD1 is a possible D gene (7 bases). Germline V gene data show CDR1 as MDHEN and CDR2 as SYDVKM. CDR3 length: 14 amino acids. V lost 2 bases, J lost 8 bases, and 16 bases lay in between. The chain's CDR3 is CASSLGQGGVQQYF. CDR3 coding DNA: TGTGCCAGCAGTTTAGGGCAGGGGGGCGTTCAGCAGTACTTC.

The rearrangement joins TRBV27 to TRBJ1-5; a possible D gene is TRBD1 (5 bases). The CDR3 has 14 residues. Germline V CDR1 and CDR2: MNHEY, SMNVEV (reference sequence). V lost 5 bases and J 0 bases, leaving 8 bases between the germline ends. The CDR3 loop is CASSQGLSNQPQHF. In DNA, the CDR3 is TGTGCCAGCAGTCAGGGACTTAGCAATCAGCCCCAGCATTTT.

The chain has TRBV4-1 and TRBJ2-7; 9 nucleotides agree with TRBD2. From germline, CDR1 is MGHRA and CDR2 YSYEKL. The CDR3 is 20 amino acids. J gave up 5 bases and V 0 bases, and 20 bases lay outside the gene matches. CDR3 DNA: TGCGCCAGCAGCCAAGATTTCGGAGTCTTTGAGGGGACTAGCAGCCACGAGCAGTACTTC. Amino acids: CASSQDFGVFEGTSSHEQYF.

The chain carries TRBV5-8 and TRBJ1-5; D is perhaps TRBD1 (5 bases). CDR3 length: 13 residues. Germline values: CDR1 SGHTS, CDR2 YDEGEE. Trimming took 6 bases from V and 7 from J, leaving 14 bases between them. The CDR3 DNA sequence: TGTGCCAGCACCGCCCGGAGGGGACAGCCCCAGCATTTT. Amino acid sequence: CASTARRGQPQHF. Combining the CDR3 with reference TRBV5-8 and TRBJ1-5 gives the whole variable domain EAGVTQSPTHLIKTRGQQATLRCSPISGHTSVYWYQQALGLGLQFLLWYDEGEERNRGNFPPRFSGRQFPNYSSELNVNALELEDSALYLCASTARRGQPQHFGDGTRLSIL.